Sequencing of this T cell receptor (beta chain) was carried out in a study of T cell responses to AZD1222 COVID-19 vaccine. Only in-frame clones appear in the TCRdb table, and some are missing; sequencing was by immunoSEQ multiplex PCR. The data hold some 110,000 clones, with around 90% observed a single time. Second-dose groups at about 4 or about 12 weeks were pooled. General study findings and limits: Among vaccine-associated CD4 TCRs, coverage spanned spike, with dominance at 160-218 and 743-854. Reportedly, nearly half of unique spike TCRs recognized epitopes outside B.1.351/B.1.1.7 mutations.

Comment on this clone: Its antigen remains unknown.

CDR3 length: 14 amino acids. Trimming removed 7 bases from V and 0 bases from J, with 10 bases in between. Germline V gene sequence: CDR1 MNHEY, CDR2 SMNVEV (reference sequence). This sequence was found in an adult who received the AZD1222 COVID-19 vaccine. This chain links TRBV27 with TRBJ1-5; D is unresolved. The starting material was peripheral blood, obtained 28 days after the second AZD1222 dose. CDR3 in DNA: TGTGCCAGCACCATTTGGGGTAGCAATCAGCCCCAGCATTTT. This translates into CASTIWGSNQPQHF.